This TCR beta chain was sequenced for a study of response to subunit inactivated influenza vaccine. Findings and caveats of the study: Every seasonal influenza vaccination brings in few new T cells, the authors suggested.

Trimming left V 5 bases short and J 3 bases short, with 12 bases between. Germline V gene data show CDR1 as DFQATT and CDR2 as SNEGSKA (reference sequence). The CDR3 has 13 amino acids. The table lists this clonotype with a few counts. Its antigen is unknown. TCRdb recomputed calls from the RT-PCR reads with MiXCR, one row per CDR3 protein. This repertoire shows about 500,000 distinct CDR3 sequences, 10% to 15% found once; its top ten account for less than 15%. This receptor was taken from a man in his fifties or sixties who received an inactivated influenza vaccine. The specimen was PBMCs from blood, collected 45 days after vaccination. The rearrangement links TRBV20-1 to TRBJ2-3, with D uncertain. CDR3 in amino acids: CSAGRAVTDTQYF. CDR3 nucleotides: TGCAGTGCTGGTAGGGCAGTAACAGATACGCAGTATTTT.